These 21 T cell receptor beta chains originate from one sample sequenced in a study of blood T cell repertoires in COVID-19. Here immunoSEQ multiplex PCR was the method, and the copy in TCRdb shows in-frame clones only, minus some. The sample records 150,000 or so clones, 76% being singletons. The specimen was peripheral blood. The receptor set was obtained from a woman over 75 with active or convalescent COVID-19.

The V and J genes are TRBV4-1 and TRBJ1-4; D remains ambiguous. The germline V gene has CDR1 MGHRA and CDR2 YSYEKL. This CDR3 has 15 residues. Trimming took 4 bases from V and 1 from J, leaving 10 bases between them. CDR3 sequence reads: CASSPPGGTNEKLFF. The DNA of the CDR3 is TGCGCCAGCAGCCCCCCGGGAGGAACTAATGAAAAACTGTTTTTT.

This clone came up once. The J gene is TRBJ2-5, the V gene TRBV27; no clear D. Trimming shortened V by 2 bases and J by 4 bases, and 14 bases separated the two germline ends. Germline V gene lookup returns CDR1 MNHEY and CDR2 SMNVEV (reference sequence). CDR3 length equals 15 residues. The CDR3 is CASSLLGSSGETQYF. CDR3 sequence (DNA): TGTGCCAGCAGTTTACTCGGATCCTCGGGAGAGACCCAGTACTTC.

The V and J genes are TRBV6-1 and TRBJ1-3; D gene ambiguous. CDR3 length equals 16 residues. The V end was cut by 4 bases, the J end by 3 bases, with 16 bases between. CDR1 and CDR2 (germline): MNHNS, SASEGT. The CDR3 coding sequence is TGTGCCAGCAGTGGGCCGCCCGGGATACTTGGAAACACCATATATTTT. Encoded protein: CASSGPPGILGNTIYF.

CDR3 DNA: TGTGCCAGCTCACTCGACAGGGACGGCAATCAGCCCCAGCATTTT. Translating gives CASSLDRDGNQPQHF. The chain has TRBV18 and TRBJ1-5; TRBD1 matches 7 bases. CDR1 KGHSH and CDR2 LQKENI come from the germline V gene. V shed 4 bases and J 2 bases; nucleotides not matched to a gene: 5. The CDR3 consists of 15 residues.

This clone was seen more than once but under ten times. The chain is built from TRBV5-5 and TRBJ1-3; D is ambiguous. Germline V gene lookup returns CDR1 SGHKS and CDR2 YYEKEE (reference sequence). The V end was cut by 4 bases, the J end by 0 bases, with 17 bases between. CDR3 length equals 17 residues. The CDR3 reads CASSRSAGPLSGNTIYF. Here the CDR3 DNA reads TGTGCCAGCAGCCGGAGCGCGGGTCCCCTCTCTGGAAACACCATATATTTT.

The chain is built from TRBV29-1 and TRBJ2-7, with TRBD1 as a possible D gene (5 bases). V dropped 6 bases and J dropped 5 bases, with 20 bases sitting between them. Germline V gene data show CDR1 as SQVTM and CDR2 as ANQGSEA. This CDR3 comprises 14 residues. Written as DNA, the CDR3 is TGCAGCGTCATCTTGTTGGGCAGGGTGAACGAGCAGTACTTC. Protein: CSVILLGRVNEQYF.

The chain recombines TRBV10-1 with TRBJ2-4; D might be TRBD2 (6 bases). The CDR3 covers 14 residues. V gave up 8 bases and J gave up 6 bases, with 17 bases separating them. In germline, CDR1 is WNHNN, CDR2 SYGVQD (reference sequence). Here the CDR3 DNA reads TGCGCCAGCTGGGAAGGGGTAGCGGCAAACATTCAGTACTTC. Its protein product is CASWEGVAANIQYF.

This clone is a singleton in its sample. The chain joins TRBV19 to TRBJ2-7, with a tentative D call TRBD1 (6 bases). CDR1 is LNHDA, CDR2 SQIVND, per germline (reference sequence). The CDR3 covers 11 residues. Trimming removed 11 bases from V and 1 base from J, with 9 bases in between. CDR3 sequence: CACRGSYEQYF. The CDR3 region has the DNA TGTGCCTGCAGGGGATCCTACGAGCAGTACTTC.

The rearrangement uses TRBV19 and TRBJ1-2; a weak D match, TRBD1 (6 bases). V was shortened by 7 bases and J by 4 bases, with 16 bases between the two germline ends. The CDR3 is 14 residues long. The germline V gene encodes CDR1 LNHDA and CDR2 SQIVND (reference sequence). As DNA, the CDR3 is TGTGCCAGTAACCCCTTGCAGGGGATCTATGGCTACACCTTC. It specifies CASNPLQGIYGYTF.

Here the CDR3 DNA reads TGTGCCAGCAGCTCGAACCCCGGGACACTGAACACTGAAGCTTTCTTT. This gives the protein CASSSNPGTLNTEAFF. This sequence joins TRBV11-2 and TRBJ1-1; TRBD1 is a possible D gene (6 bases). The CDR3 consists of 16 residues. The germline gives CDR1 SGHAT, CDR2 FQNNGV. V dropped 4 bases and J dropped 0 bases, with 15 bases sitting between them. Supplemented by reference TRBV11-2 and TRBJ1-1, the full variable domain reads EAGVAQSPRYKIIEKRQSVAFWCNPISGHATLYWYQQILGQGPKLLIQFQNNGVVDDSQLPKDRFSAERLKGVDSTLKIQPAKLEDSAVYLCASSSNPGTLNTEAFFGQGTRLTVV.

This clone has just a few counts. This sequence joins TRBV11-2 and TRBJ2-1; 11 bases map to TRBD2. The germline gives CDR1 SGHAT, CDR2 FQNNGV. The junction had 3 bases not matched to a gene; V was cut back by 3 bases and J by 8 bases. The CDR3 runs to 14 residues. The CDR3 spells CASSFLAGGDEQFF. The CDR3 region has the DNA TGTGCCAGCAGCTTCCTAGCGGGGGGTGATGAGCAGTTCTTC. Using reference TRBV11-2 and TRBJ2-1 for the parts outside the CDR3, the full variable domain is EAGVAQSPRYKIIEKRQSVAFWCNPISGHATLYWYQQILGQGPKLLIQFQNNGVVDDSQLPKDRFSAERLKGVDSTLKIQPAKLEDSAVYLCASSFLAGGDEQFFGPGTRLTVL.

This clone was observed at least ten times. The CDR3 loop reads CASSLVGGLGEQYF. CDR3 nucleotides: TGTGCCAGCAGCTTAGTGGGGGGTCTCGGTGAGCAGTACTTC. J is TRBJ2-7 and V is TRBV7-9, with D perhaps TRBD2 (6 bases). This CDR3 is 14 amino acids long. Trimming removed 1 base at V and 7 bases at J, with 14 bases between. From germline, CDR1 is SEHNR and CDR2 FQNEAQ (reference sequence).

The chain recombines TRBV5-4 with TRBJ1-1; TRBD1 matches 9 bases. This CDR3 is 17 amino acids long. The V and J ends lost 4 bases and 0 bases, in that order; junction bases with no gene match: 10. Per germline, CDR1 SGHNT and CDR2 YYREEE (reference sequence). CDR3 in DNA: TGTGCCAGCAGCCCGGGACAGGGAACGGGAATGAACACTGAAGCTTTCTTT. Translated: CASSPGQGTGMNTEAFF.

The sample holds one count of this clone. The rearrangement uses TRBV5-6 and TRBJ2-5; TRBD1 matches 7 bases. The CDR3 is 16 amino acids. The V and J ends lost 2 bases and 1 base, in that order; junction bases with no gene match: 8. Germline V CDR1 and CDR2: SGHDT, YYEEEE. CDR3 in DNA: TGTGCCAGCAGCTTTATCGTGACAGGGCCCCAAGAGACCCAGTACTTC. This translates into CASSFIVTGPQETQYF.

The chain combines TRBV7-3 with TRBJ2-5; 7 bases line up with TRBD2. Germline V gene sequence: CDR1 SGHTA, CDR2 FQGTGA. Trimming removed 6 bases from V and 2 bases from J; junction bases left unmatched: 9. The CDR3 is made up of 15 amino acids. CDR3 DNA: TGTGCCAGCAGTGAGACGGGGGGAAGACAAGAGACCCAGTACTTC. Its translation: CASSETGGRQETQYF. Full variable domain (outside the CDR3, taken from reference TRBV7-3 and TRBJ2-5): GAGVSQTPSNKVTEKGKYVELRCDPISGHTALYWYRQSLGQGPEFLIYFQGTGAADDSGLPNDRFFAVRPEGSVSTLKIQRTERGDSAVYLCASSETGGRQETQYFGPGTRLLVL.

This clone was picked up a small number of times. The chain employs TRBV28 and TRBJ2-5; D gene uncertain. The germline V gene encodes CDR1 MDHEN and CDR2 SYDVKM. This CDR3 contains 12 residues. Trimming left V 8 bases short and J 5 bases short, with 12 bases between. CDR3 residues: CASLGIGETQYF. Here the CDR3 DNA reads TGTGCCAGCCTAGGAATCGGGGAGACCCAGTACTTC.

This sequence joins TRBV28 and TRBJ2-1, with a weak D call TRBD2 (5 bases). Germline V gene lookup returns CDR1 MDHEN and CDR2 SYDVKM. The CDR3 spans 15 residues. Trimming shortened V by 5 bases and J by 9 bases, and 20 bases separated the two germline ends. The CDR3 nucleotides are TGTGCCAGCAGTCCCCCCGCTGGAGGCTCACTTGAGCAGTTCTTC. It is translated as CASSPPAGGSLEQFF. Using reference TRBV28 and TRBJ2-1 for the parts outside the CDR3, the full variable domain is DVKVTQSSRYLVKRTGEKVFLECVQDMDHENMFWYRQDPGLGLRLIYFSYDVKMKEKGDIPEGYSVSREKKERFSLILESASTNQTSMYLCASSPPAGGSLEQFFGPGTRLTVL.

The chain employs TRBV3-1 (or the pseudogene TRBV3-2) and TRBJ1-1; maybe TRBD1 (5 bases). CDR1 and CDR2 from the germline V gene are LGHDT and YNNKEL (reference sequence). The CDR3 length is 16 residues. V was trimmed by 7 bases and J by 0 bases, leaving 18 bases between them. CDR3 sequence reads: CASIQGGFGMNTEAFF. The DNA for the CDR3 is TGTGCCAGCATCCAGGGAGGGTTCGGCATGAACACTGAAGCTTTCTTT.

Comments on this clone: At one boundary the junction diverges from the germline segment, which might be a read error. V usage is TRBV15 and J usage is TRBJ1-2; D remains ambiguous. The CDR3 spans 15 residues. Germline V gives CDR1 LNHNV, CDR2 YYDKDF (reference sequence). The CDR3 spells CATSRDREDYYGYLF. The CDR3 region has the DNA TGTGCCACCAGCAGAGATCGGGAGGATTACTATGGCTACCTCTTC.

This clone was seen once. The V and J genes are TRBV19 and TRBJ1-6; no clear D gene. Trimming pared 5 bases from V and 5 bases from J, leaving 16 bases between. This CDR3 has 16 residues. CDR1 is LNHDA, CDR2 SQIVND, per germline (reference sequence). CDR3 nucleotide sequence: TGTGCCAGTAGTCCACGCCGAGGACTAAATAATTCACCCCTCCACTTT. It codes for CASSPRRGLNNSPLHF.

The chain joins TRBV5-8 to TRBJ1-2; D remains unclear. Germline loops: CDR1 SGHTS, CDR2 YDEGEE. The CDR3 is 14 amino acids. Trimming stripped 3 bases from V and 5 bases from J, with 14 bases between. CDR3 bases: TGTGCCAGCAGCTCGGCTGTGTGGCGGTATGGCTACACCTTC. It is translated as CASSSAVWRYGYTF.